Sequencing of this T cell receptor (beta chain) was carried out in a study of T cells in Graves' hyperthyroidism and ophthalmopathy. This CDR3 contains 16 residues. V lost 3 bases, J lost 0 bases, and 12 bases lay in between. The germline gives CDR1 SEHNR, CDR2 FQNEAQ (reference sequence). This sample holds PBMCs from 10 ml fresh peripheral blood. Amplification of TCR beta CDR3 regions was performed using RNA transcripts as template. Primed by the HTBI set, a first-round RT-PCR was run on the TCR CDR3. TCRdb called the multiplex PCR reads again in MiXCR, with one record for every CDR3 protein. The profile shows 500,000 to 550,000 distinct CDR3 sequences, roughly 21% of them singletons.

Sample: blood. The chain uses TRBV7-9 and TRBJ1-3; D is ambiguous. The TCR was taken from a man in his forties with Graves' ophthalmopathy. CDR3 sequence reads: CASSLGGPSSGNTIYF. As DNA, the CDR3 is TGTGCCAGCAGCTTGGGCGGCCCCAGCTCTGGAAACACCATATATTTT.